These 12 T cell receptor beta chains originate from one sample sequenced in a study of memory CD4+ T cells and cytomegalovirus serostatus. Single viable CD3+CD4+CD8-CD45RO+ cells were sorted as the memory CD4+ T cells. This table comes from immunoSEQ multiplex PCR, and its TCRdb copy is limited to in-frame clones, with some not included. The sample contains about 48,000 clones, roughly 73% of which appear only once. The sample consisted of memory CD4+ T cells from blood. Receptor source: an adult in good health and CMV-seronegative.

CDR3 DNA sequence: TGTGCCAGCAGCTCAAGGGGGTTCAGCTCTGGGGCCAACGTCCTGACTTTC. It encodes CASSSRGFSSGANVLTF. The chain employs TRBV7-2 and TRBJ2-6, with D perhaps matching TRBD1 (6 bases). The CDR3 totals 17 residues. Trimming stripped 4 bases from V and 0 bases from J, with 13 bases between. Germline values: CDR1 SGHTA, CDR2 FQGNSA.

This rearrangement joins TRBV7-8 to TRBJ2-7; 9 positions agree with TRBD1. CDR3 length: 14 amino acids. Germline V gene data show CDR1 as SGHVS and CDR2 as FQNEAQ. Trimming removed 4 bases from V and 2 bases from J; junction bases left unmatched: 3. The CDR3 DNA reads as TGTGCCAGCAGCTCCGGACAGGGGACCTACGAGCAGTACTTC. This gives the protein CASSSGQGTYEQYF.

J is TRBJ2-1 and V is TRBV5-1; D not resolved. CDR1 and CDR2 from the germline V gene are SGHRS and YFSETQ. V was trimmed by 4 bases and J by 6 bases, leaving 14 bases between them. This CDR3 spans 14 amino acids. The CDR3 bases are TGCGCCAGCAGCCTGGGATCCCCGGGCAATGAGCAGTTCTTC. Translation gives CASSLGSPGNEQFF. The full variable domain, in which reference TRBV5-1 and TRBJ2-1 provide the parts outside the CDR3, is KAGVTQTPRYLIKTRGQQVTLSCSPISGHRSVSWYQQTPGQGLQFLFEYFSETQRNKGNFPGRFSGRQFSNSRSEMNVSTLELGDSALYLCASSLGSPGNEQFFGPGTRLTVL.

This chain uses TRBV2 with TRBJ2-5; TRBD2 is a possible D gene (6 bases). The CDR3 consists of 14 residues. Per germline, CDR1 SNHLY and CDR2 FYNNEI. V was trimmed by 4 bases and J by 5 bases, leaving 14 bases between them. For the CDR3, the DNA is TGTGCCAGCAGTGGCATTAGCGGAAAGGAGACCCAGTACTTC. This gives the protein CASSGISGKETQYF.

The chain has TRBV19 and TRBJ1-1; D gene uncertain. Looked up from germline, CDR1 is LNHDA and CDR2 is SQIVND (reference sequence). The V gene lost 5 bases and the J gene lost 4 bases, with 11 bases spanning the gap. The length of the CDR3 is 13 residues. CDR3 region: CASSAKVGTEAFF. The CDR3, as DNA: TGTGCCAGTAGTGCCAAGGTTGGCACTGAAGCTTTCTTT.

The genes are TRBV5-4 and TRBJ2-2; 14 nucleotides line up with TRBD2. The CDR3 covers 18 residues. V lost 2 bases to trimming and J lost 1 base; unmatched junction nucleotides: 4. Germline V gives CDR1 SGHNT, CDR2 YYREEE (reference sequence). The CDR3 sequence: CASSLGLAGGGNTGELFF. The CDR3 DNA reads TGTGCCAGCAGCTTAGGACTAGCGGGAGGCGGGAACACCGGGGAGCTGTTTTTT.

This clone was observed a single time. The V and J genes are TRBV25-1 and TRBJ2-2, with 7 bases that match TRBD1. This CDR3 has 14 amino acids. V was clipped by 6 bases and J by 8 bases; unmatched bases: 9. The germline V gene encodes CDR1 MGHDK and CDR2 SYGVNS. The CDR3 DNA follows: TGTGCCAGCAGCACTTACAGGGGAGCAGGGGAGCTGTTTTTT. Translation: CASSTYRGAGELFF.

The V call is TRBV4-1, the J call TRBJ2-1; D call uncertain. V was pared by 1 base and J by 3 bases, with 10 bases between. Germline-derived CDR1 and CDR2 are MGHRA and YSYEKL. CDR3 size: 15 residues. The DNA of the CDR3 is TGCGCCAGCAGCCAAGGGCCGAGGCTCTACAATGAGCAGTTCTTC. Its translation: CASSQGPRLYNEQFF.

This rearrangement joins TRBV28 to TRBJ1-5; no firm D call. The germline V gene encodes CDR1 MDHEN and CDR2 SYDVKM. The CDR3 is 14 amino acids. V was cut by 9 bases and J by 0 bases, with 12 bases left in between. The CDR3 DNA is TGTGCCAGTTCATCGGGGAATAGCAATCAGCCCCAGCATTTT. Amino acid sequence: CASSSGNSNQPQHF.

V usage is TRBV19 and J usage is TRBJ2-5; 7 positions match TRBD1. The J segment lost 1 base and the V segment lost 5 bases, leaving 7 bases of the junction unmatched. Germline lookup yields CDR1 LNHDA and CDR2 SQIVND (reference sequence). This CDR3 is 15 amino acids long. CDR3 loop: CASSAQTGTQETQYF. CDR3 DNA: TGTGCCAGTAGTGCCCAGACAGGGACCCAAGAGACCCAGTACTTC.

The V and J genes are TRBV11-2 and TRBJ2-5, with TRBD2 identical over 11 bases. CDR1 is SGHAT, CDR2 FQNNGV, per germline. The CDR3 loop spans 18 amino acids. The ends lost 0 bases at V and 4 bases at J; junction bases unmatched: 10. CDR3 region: CASSLEASGRLAGETQYF. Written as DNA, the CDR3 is TGTGCCAGCAGCTTAGAAGCTAGCGGGAGGTTGGCGGGAGAGACCCAGTACTTC.

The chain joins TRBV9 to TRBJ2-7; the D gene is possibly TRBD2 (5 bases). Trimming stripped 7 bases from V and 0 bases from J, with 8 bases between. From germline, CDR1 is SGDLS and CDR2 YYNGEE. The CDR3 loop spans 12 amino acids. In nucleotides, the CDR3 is TGTGCCAGCGGACGGGACTCCTACGAGCAGTACTTC. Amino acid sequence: CASGRDSYEQYF.